This T cell receptor (beta chain) was profiled in a study of blood T cell repertoires in COVID-19. For the study at large: The United States, Italy and Spain supplied acute and convalescent COVID-19 samples. T cells, B-cell-depleted T cells, or PBMCs provided the cDNA or gDNA that served as material.

As originally analysed: Reference gene primer amplification yielded estimated nucleated cell counts. Produced via immunoSEQ multiplex PCR; TCRdb's table is partial and in-frame only. V and J calls and clone size follow that table, whereas D and trimming were derived from the DNA. Here the sample spans over 150,000 clones, about 87% being singletons. Germline CDR1 is LGHNA and CDR2 is YNFKEQ. This CDR3 spans 14 amino acids. V trimming: 3 bases; J trimming: 6 bases; junction bases outside the gene matches: 7. The V call is TRBV4-2, the J call TRBJ2-7; TRBD2 matches at 8 bases. The clonotype comes from a man in his forties with active or convalescent COVID-19. The specimen sequenced was peripheral blood. The CDR3 DNA reads as TGTGCCAGCAGCCAGCAGGTCCGGGAGGGCGAGCAGTACTTC. Translating it yields CASSQQVREGEQYF.